This T cell receptor beta chain originates from a study of graft-versus-host responses after intestinal transplantation. About the research overall: Among the recipients, transplants were multivisceral, liver-intestinal, or isolated intestinal. Once they had received anti-thymocyte globulin induction, all recipients took tacrolimus and steroids for approximately 3 years.

This CDR3 is built from 13 residues. The V and J ends lost 5 bases and 6 bases, in that order; junction bases with no gene match: 4. Germline V gene lookup returns CDR1 LNHDA and CDR2 SQIVND (reference sequence). Notes on the study in general: Where graft-donor T cell macrochimerism was present, patients had high graft-versus-host to host-versus-graft clonal ratios in allografts. Detected in recipient marrow were GvH clones, some of which were first observed in ileum or blood.

The method was immunoSEQ multiplex PCR; TCRdb's version includes in-frame clones alone and lacks a portion of them. The data hold about 54,000 clones, with roughly nine tenths observed a single time. Details on this clone: Its target is not known.

Sequencing was performed on PBMCs, taken around 95 weeks after intestinal transplant. This rearrangement joins TRBV19 to TRBJ1-2; 9 bases fit TRBD1. This TCR derives from a human patient who received an intestinal transplant, so some T cells may come from the graft donor. The CDR3 region has the DNA TGTGCCAGTAGTGTACAGGGGGCCCATGGCTACACCTTC. This gives the protein CASSVQGAHGYTF.